The TCR beta chain described here comes from a study of regulatory T cells in long-lasting Graves disease. Study-wide results and caveats: Accuracy could have been hurt by small sample size. Persistent patients had more shared public clonotypes (around 2,700) than new patients (around 950). Repertoires from persistent disease leaned toward TRBV28, TRBJ1-2 and TRBJ2-5. TCR diversity was lower in persistent than newly diagnosed Graves' disease.

Time point defined: newly diagnosed GD, antithyroid drugs for less than 3 months. PBMC-derived RNA was used for the TCR library. This clonotype appeared many times. Antigen specificity is unknown. V dropped 0 bases and J dropped 5 bases, with 9 bases sitting between them. Germline V gene lookup returns CDR1 SGDLS and CDR2 YYNGEE. This CDR3 is built from 15 residues. Library construction for TCR beta used iRepertoire HTBI primers and Arm-PCR of CDR3 regions. TCRdb fed the multiplex PCR reads into MiXCR, producing one record per CDR3 protein. The sample shows around 330,000 distinct CDR3 sequences, roughly 18% of them seen only once.

The material was peripheral blood mononuclear cells (PBMCs), obtained at new diagnosis, from a patient treated with antithyroid drugs. V and J are TRBV9 and TRBJ1-6; TRBD1 might be the D (6 bases). The receptor's source is a female donor with Graves disease. Written as DNA, the CDR3 is TGTGCCAGCAGCGTAGTCGGGGGCGATAATTCACCCCTCCACTTT. It encodes CASSVVGGDNSPLHF.